The T cell receptor (beta chain) under discussion was sequenced for a study of blood T cell repertoires in COVID-19. Looking at the study overall: From T cells, B-cell-depleted T cells, or PBMCs came the material, which was cDNA or gDNA.

The authors' processing: Reference gene primers were amplified, and this amplification served to estimate nucleated cell counts. The protocol was immunoSEQ multiplex PCR, while the TCRdb copy is restricted to in-frame clones and leaves out a portion. V, J and clone size derive from that table, while D and trimming were established from the DNA sequence. The data show about 150,000 clones, with approximately 88% seen just once and 1.2% held by the top ten. A few counts support this clone. Cohorts were assigned according to the clinical history that participants reported. The TCR comes from a woman under 40 with acute COVID-19. The specimen was PBMCs or T cells enriched from blood (not recorded which).

The CDR3 nucleotides read TGCGCCAGCAGCCAATCGGAAGGGGTTTTAGAGTCACCCCTCCACTTT. Translated, it gives CASSQSEGVLESPLHF. The genes are TRBV4-3 and TRBJ1-6, with D tentatively TRBD1 (5 bases). Looked up from germline, CDR1 is LGHNA and CDR2 is YSLEER. The CDR3 is 16 residues long. The V and J ends lost 2 bases and 10 bases respectively, with 18 bases between them.